Below are 32 T cell receptor beta chains sequenced from a single sample in a study of CD8+CD57+ T cells in acquired aplastic anemia. The template for TCR beta VDJ and CDR3 sequence profiling was genomic DNA. TCRdb itself ran the reads through MiXCR, one entry per CDR3 protein. In the table there are some 190,000 distinct CDR3 sequences, roughly half of which are singletons. The material sequenced was sorted CD4+, CD8+, or CD8+CD57+ T cells (not recorded which) from PBMCs. Receptors originate from a human donor in good health, serving as a control.

The rearrangement joins TRBV25-1 to TRBJ1-1; possibly TRBD1 for D (5 bases). V lost 8 bases and J lost 0, with 16 bases in between. The germline gives CDR1 MGHDK, CDR2 SYGVNS. There are 15 residues in the CDR3. CDR3 in amino acids: CASGPPRGVNTEAFF. In DNA, the CDR3 is TGTGCCAGCGGTCCGCCGAGGGGAGTGAACACTGAAGCTTTCTTT.

This clonotype was picked up many times. V usage is TRBV6-6 and J usage is TRBJ1-1; 8 bases are shared with TRBD1. J gave up 6 bases and V 2 bases, and 8 bases lay outside the gene matches. Germline loops: CDR1 MNHNY, CDR2 SVGAGI (reference sequence). The CDR3 is 15 amino acids. The CDR3 DNA is TGTGCCAGCAGTTACCAGGGACAGGTAGTCTCTGAAGCTTTCTTT. It is translated as CASSYQGQVVSEAFF.

In this sample, this clonotype turned up many times. The chain couples TRBV7-3 to TRBJ2-3; D remains unclear. Trimming took 2 bases from V and 2 from J, leaving 8 bases between them. The V gene's germline CDR1 is SGHTA and CDR2 FQGTGA. There are 14 residues in the CDR3. The CDR3 region has the DNA TGTGCCAGCAGCTTATCTCCCCTCACAGATACGCAGTATTTT. It translates to CASSLSPLTDTQYF. Filled out from reference TRBV7-3 and TRBJ2-3, the complete variable domain reads GAGVSQTPSNKVTEKGKYVELRCDPISGHTALYWYRQSLGQGPEFLIYFQGTGAADDSGLPNDRFFAVRPEGSVSTLKIQRTERGDSAVYLCASSLSPLTDTQYFGPGTRLTVL.

In its sample, this clonotype was seen many times. V gene TRBV28 combines with J gene TRBJ1-2; D gene uncertain. This CDR3 is 11 amino acids long. Deletions cut 5 bases from V and 4 bases from J, with 5 bases between. Germline V gives CDR1 MDHEN, CDR2 SYDVKM. Here the CDR3 DNA reads TGTGCCAGCAGTGTCTCCTATGGCTACACCTTC. This codes for CASSVSYGYTF.

The chain is built from TRBV5-1 and TRBJ2-3, with 9 bases that match TRBD1. V gave up 4 bases and J gave up 2 bases; unmatched junction bases: 14. The CDR3 runs 18 residues. Germline V gives CDR1 SGHRS, CDR2 YFSETQ. The CDR3 DNA sequence: TGCGCCAGCAGCATTTTACCCGCGGGACAGGGCAACACAGATACGCAGTATTTT. Translated, it gives CASSILPAGQGNTDTQYF.

Many counts were recorded for this clonotype. The chain links TRBV5-8 to TRBJ2-1; D is possibly TRBD1 (6 bases). Trimming stripped 5 bases from V and 6 bases from J, with 15 bases between. From germline, CDR1 is SGHTS and CDR2 YDEGEE. The CDR3 covers 14 residues. The CDR3 DNA sequence: TGTGCCAGCAGATCCAGGACAGCTAGCAATGAGCAGTTCTTC. It encodes CASRSRTASNEQFF.

This clonotype has a count of ten or more. V and J are TRBV7-8 and TRBJ1-1; D call uncertain. Between the trimmed V and J ends, which lost 2 bases and 0 bases, there was a span of 10 bases. Germline CDR1 and CDR2: SGHVS and FQNEAQ. The CDR3 spans 15 residues. The CDR3 here is CASSLRREMNTEAFF. DNA of the CDR3: TGTGCCAGCAGCTTAAGGCGTGAAATGAACACTGAAGCTTTCTTT.

This chain connects TRBV10-3 to TRBJ1-6, with TRBD1 as a possible D gene (5 bases). Germline V lookup: CDR1 ENHRY, CDR2 SYGVKD. This CDR3 has 13 residues. V was clipped by 4 bases and J by 10 bases, with 11 bases between them. CDR3 DNA: TGTGCCATCAGTGGGACACAGGACTCACCCCTCCACTTT. As protein: CAISGTQDSPLHF.

V usage is TRBV10-2 and J usage is TRBJ1-1, with TRBD1 identical over 9 bases. The germline CDR1 and CDR2 sequences are WSHSY and SAAADI. The CDR3 extends over 14 amino acids. The V segment lost 7 bases and the J segment 8 bases; nucleotides outside the gene matches: 11. CDR3 nucleotides: TGCGCCAGCAACGCCGGGACAGGGTTCGTCGAAGCTTTCTTT. It codes for CASNAGTGFVEAFF.

The chain's CDR3 is CASSTPSGEDTGELFF. CDR3 coding DNA: TGTGCCAGTAGTACCCCTAGCGGGGAGGACACCGGGGAGCTGTTTTTT. This sequence joins TRBV19 and TRBJ2-2; 9 nucleotides match TRBD2. Germline CDR1 and CDR2: LNHDA and SQIVND (reference sequence). With V trimmed by 4 bases and J by 3 bases, 6 bases remained unmatched. The CDR3 length is 16 residues.

This clonotype was counted many times. The chain is built from TRBV6-5 and TRBJ1-2; tentatively, D is TRBD1 (6 bases). The ends were cut back, 5 bases at V and 4 bases at J, with 14 bases in the middle. The V gene's germline CDR1 is MNHEY and CDR2 SVGAGI. CDR3 length: 14 residues. As DNA, the CDR3 is TGTGCCAGCAGTCGACAGGTTCCCTCCTATGGCTACACCTTC. It encodes CASSRQVPSYGYTF.

This clonotype showed up many times. The chain is built from TRBV20-1 and TRBJ2-1; 7 bases line up with TRBD1. V lost 3 bases to trimming and J lost 3 bases; unmatched junction nucleotides: 5. Germline V gives CDR1 DFQATT, CDR2 SNEGSKA (reference sequence). The CDR3 is 14 residues long. CDR3 nucleotide sequence: TGCAGTGCTAGTGACAGGGACCTCTACAATGAGCAGTTCTTC. Its protein is CSASDRDLYNEQFF.

The rearrangement joins TRBV7-9 to TRBJ2-5; no clear D. Deletions cut 5 bases from V and 5 bases from J, with 6 bases between. The germline V gene has CDR1 SEHNR and CDR2 FQNEAQ (reference sequence). CDR3 size: 11 residues. CDR3 in amino acids: CASSHSETQYF. As DNA, the CDR3 is TGTGCCAGCAGCCATTCTGAGACCCAGTACTTC.

This clonotype showed up just once. The V gene is TRBV4-2, the J gene TRBJ1-3, with 8 bases matching TRBD1. Losses at the gene ends were 4 bases for V and 4 bases for J; bases not matched to a gene: 6. There are 15 residues in the CDR3. Germline V gives CDR1 LGHNA, CDR2 YNFKEQ. The DNA of the CDR3 is TGTGCCAGCAGCCCGACGACAGGGGCCGGAAACACCATATATTTT. It is translated as CASSPTTGAGNTIYF.

This chain links TRBV9 with TRBJ1-2, with no clear D. Germline values: CDR1 SGDLS, CDR2 YYNGEE. The CDR3 consists of 11 residues. Between the trimmed V and J ends, which lost 0 bases and 8 bases, there was a span of 5 bases. The CDR3 bases are TGTGCCAGCAGCGTAGAAGCAGGCTACACCTTC. It specifies CASSVEAGYTF.

The sample holds many counts of this clonotype. The chain employs TRBV5-1 and TRBJ1-2, with 9 nucleotides matching TRBD1. The germline CDR1 and CDR2 sequences are SGHRS and YFSETQ. J lost 5 bases, V lost 2 bases, and 7 bases had no gene match. CDR3 size: 15 residues. CDR3: CASSFGRDRAYGYTF. In DNA, the CDR3 is TGCGCCAGCAGCTTTGGTAGGGACAGGGCATATGGCTACACCTTC.

The chain employs TRBV10-3 and TRBJ1-2; 8 bases fit TRBD1. Germline CDR1 ENHRY, CDR2 SYGVKD. V gave up 3 bases and J gave up 12 bases; unmatched junction bases: 9. This CDR3 spans 13 amino acids. CDR3 sequence (DNA): TGTGCCATCAGTGACTCGGACAGGGCTGGAAACACCTTC. This gives the protein CAISDSDRAGNTF.

This chain links TRBV6-5 with TRBJ1-6; TRBD1 might be the D (5 bases). Trimming removed 0 bases at V and 8 bases at J, with 11 bases between. The CDR3 is 15 amino acids. Germline CDR1 is MNHEY and CDR2 is SVGAGI. The CDR3 here is CASSYSGTPDSPLHF. The CDR3 DNA follows: TGTGCCAGCAGTTACTCCGGGACCCCCGATTCACCCCTCCACTTT.

For this clonotype: Mismatch with germline at one junction end may stem from a read error. V is TRBV29-1 and J is TRBJ1-1; 7 bases are a match to TRBD1. Germline-derived CDR1 and CDR2 are SQVTM and ANQGSEA. The CDR3 is 13 amino acids. The CDR3 nucleotides are TGCAGCGTTGTGAGGGGGCTGAACCCTGAGGCTTTCTTT. It encodes CSVVRGLNPEAFF.

This clonotype was seen many times. This sequence joins TRBV19 and TRBJ2-1; 15 bases agree with TRBD2. The CDR3 runs to 17 residues. Germline V gene data show CDR1 as LNHDA and CDR2 as SQIVND (reference sequence). V shed 3 bases, J shed 11 bases, and the junction held 11 bases outside the gene matches. The CDR3 region has the DNA TGTGCCAGTAGTATGACGGGCCCGGGACTAGCGGGGGGAAAGCAGTTCTTC. Its protein is CASSMTGPGLAGGKQFF. The whole variable domain, filled in from reference TRBV19 and TRBJ2-1, reads DGGITQSPKYLFRKEGQNVTLSCEQNLNHDAMYWYRQDPGQGLRLIYYSQIVNDFQKGDIAEGYSVSREKKESFPLTVTSAQKNPTAFYLCASSMTGPGLAGGKQFFGPGTRLTVL.

This clonotype came up once. The rearrangement uses TRBV19 and TRBJ1-1; 7 positions match TRBD1. The V and J ends lost 10 bases and 2 bases, in that order; junction bases with no gene match: 10. Germline loops: CDR1 LNHDA, CDR2 SQIVND (reference sequence). CDR3 length: 14 residues. CDR3: CATKRTGTNTEAFF. In DNA form, the CDR3 reads TGTGCCACTAAACGGACAGGAACAAACACTGAAGCTTTCTTT. The variable domain in full, with the rest retrieved from reference TRBV19 and TRBJ1-1, is DGGITQSPKYLFRKEGQNVTLSCEQNLNHDAMYWYRQDPGQGLRLIYYSQIVNDFQKGDIAEGYSVSREKKESFPLTVTSAQKNPTAFYLCATKRTGTNTEAFFGQGTRLTVV.

This chain uses TRBV7-3 with TRBJ2-1; 8 bases are shared with TRBD2. Trimming cost V 1 base and J 3 bases; bases outside gene matches: 2. The CDR3 covers 15 residues. CDR1 and CDR2 from the germline V gene are SGHTA and FQGTGA. CDR3 sequence reads: CASSLRLANYNEQFF. CDR3 bases: TGTGCCAGCAGCTTAAGACTAGCGAACTACAATGAGCAGTTCTTC.

The chain combines TRBV29-1 with TRBJ2-7, with 8 bases lining up with TRBD1. This CDR3 contains 13 residues. V lost 7 bases, J lost 2 bases, and 7 bases stayed unmatched. Germline V gives CDR1 SQVTM, CDR2 ANQGSEA. CDR3 residues: CSARDRRPYEQYF. The CDR3 DNA is TGCAGCGCCCGGGACAGGAGACCCTACGAGCAGTACTTC.

This clonotype was counted ten times or more. J is TRBJ2-2 and V is TRBV9, with 7 positions matching TRBD1. CDR1 is SGDLS, CDR2 YYNGEE, per germline. The CDR3 spans 18 residues. The ends lost 0 bases at V and 1 base at J; junction bases unmatched: 9. CDR3: CASSVEAIWTGNTGELFF. The CDR3 DNA sequence: TGTGCCAGCAGCGTAGAAGCAATCTGGACAGGGAACACCGGGGAGCTGTTTTTT.

This clonotype was counted many times. The V gene is TRBV12-3 or TRBV12-4, the J gene TRBJ1-1, with TRBD1 identical over 7 bases. The CDR3 length is 14 residues. Germline trimming cut 6 bases from V and 1 base from J; bases unmatched to any gene: 5. The CDR3 nucleotides are TGTGCCAGCAGCCTAACAGGGGCGAACACTGAAGCTTTCTTT. It codes for CASSLTGANTEAFF.

V gene TRBV12-5 combines with J gene TRBJ1-1; TRBD1 matches 7 bases. This CDR3 is 14 amino acids long. The germline CDR1 and CDR2 sequences are LGHNT and FRNRAP. Unmatched junction bases numbered 11, after V lost 7 bases and J lost 6 bases. Written as DNA, the CDR3 is TGTGCTAGTGTCCCAGACAGGGAGCAGGCTGAAGCTTTCTTT. Its translation is CASVPDREQAEAFF.

This clonotype was seen a handful of times. The V and J genes are TRBV9 and TRBJ1-2; D gene ambiguous. The CDR3 length is 14 residues. The germline CDR1 and CDR2 sequences are SGDLS and YYNGEE. The V gene lost 4 bases and the J gene lost 4 bases, with 14 bases spanning the gap. The CDR3 DNA reads TGTGCCAGCAGCCCTGCCGGTAGTAGCTATGGCTACACCTTC. Protein: CASSPAGSSYGYTF.

The V call is TRBV29-1, the J call TRBJ2-7; D perhaps matches TRBD2 (6 bases). Per germline, CDR1 SQVTM and CDR2 ANQGSEA. V dropped 7 bases and J dropped 4 bases, with 17 bases sitting between them. The CDR3 spans 13 residues. The CDR3 is CSAGTPEGYEQYF. The CDR3 region has the DNA TGCAGCGCCGGGACTCCCGAGGGATACGAGCAGTACTTC.

The rearrangement uses TRBV20-1 and TRBJ2-7, with TRBD2 as a possible D gene (5 bases). Germline values: CDR1 DFQATT, CDR2 SNEGSKA (reference sequence). Trimming shortened V by 6 bases and J by 2 bases, and 11 bases separated the two germline ends. This CDR3 comprises 12 residues. CDR3 in amino acids: CSARTRPYEQYF. The CDR3 DNA is TGCAGTGCAAGGACTCGCCCCTACGAGCAGTACTTC.

The gene calls are TRBV15 and TRBJ2-2, with D tentatively TRBD1 (5 bases). Per the germline V gene, CDR1 is LNHNV and CDR2 is YYDKDF (reference sequence). Trimming took off 0 bases at V and 10 bases at J, with 12 bases between the two ends. The CDR3 contains 14 residues. The CDR3 coding sequence is TGTGCCACCAGCAGAGATAGGGGTATCGAGGAGCTGTTTTTT. Residues: CATSRDRGIEELFF. The variable domain in full, with the rest retrieved from reference TRBV15 and TRBJ2-2, is DAMVIQNPRYQVTQFGKPVTLSCSQTLNHNVMYWYQQKSSQAPKLLFHYYDKDFNNEADTPDNFQSRRPNTSFCFLDIRSPGLGDTAMYLCATSRDRGIEELFFGEGSRLTVL.

Details on this clonotype: At one end the junction does not follow the germline gene, possibly because of a read error. The rearrangement joins TRBV4-3 to TRBJ2-1, with D hard to call. Germline V gene sequence: CDR1 LGHNA, CDR2 YSLEER. There are 17 residues in the CDR3. The DNA of the CDR3 is TGCGCCAGCAGCCAAGATCCCGGGCGGAGCTCCTACAATGAGCAGTCCTTC. This codes for CASSQDPGRSSYNEQSF.

The sample holds many counts of this clonotype. The gene calls are TRBV7-3 and TRBJ2-3; 7 nucleotides match TRBD2. The CDR3 spans 17 residues. Germline V gives CDR1 SGHTA, CDR2 FQGTGA. The V segment lost 5 bases and the J segment 4 bases; nucleotides outside the gene matches: 15. CDR3 DNA sequence: TGTGCCAGCAGCGCGGGGGTGGCGGGGAGTCGTTCAGATACGCAGTATTTT. As protein: CASSAGVAGSRSDTQYF. The full variable domain, with the rest looked up from reference TRBV7-3 and TRBJ2-3, is GAGVSQTPSNKVTEKGKYVELRCDPISGHTALYWYRQSLGQGPEFLIYFQGTGAADDSGLPNDRFFAVRPEGSVSTLKIQRTERGDSAVYLCASSAGVAGSRSDTQYFGPGTRLTVL.